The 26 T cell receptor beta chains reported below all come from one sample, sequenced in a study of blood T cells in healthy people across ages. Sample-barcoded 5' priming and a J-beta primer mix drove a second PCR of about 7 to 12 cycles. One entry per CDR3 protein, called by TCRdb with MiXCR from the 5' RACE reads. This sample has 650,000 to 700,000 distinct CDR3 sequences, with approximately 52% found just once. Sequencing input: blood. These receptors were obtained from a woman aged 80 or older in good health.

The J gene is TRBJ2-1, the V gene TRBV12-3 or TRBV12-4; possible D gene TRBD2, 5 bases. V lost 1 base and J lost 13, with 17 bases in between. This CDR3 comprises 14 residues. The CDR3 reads CASSLEPPYGVQFF. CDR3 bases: TGTGCCAGCAGTTTAGAGCCCCCGTACGGGGTTCAGTTCTTC.

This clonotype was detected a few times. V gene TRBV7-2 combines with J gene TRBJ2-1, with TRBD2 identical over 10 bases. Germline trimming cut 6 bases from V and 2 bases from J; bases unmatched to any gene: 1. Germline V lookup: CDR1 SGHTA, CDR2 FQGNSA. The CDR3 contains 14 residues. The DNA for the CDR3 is TGTGCCAGCAGGCTAGCGGGGGCCTACAATGAGCAGTTCTTC. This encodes CASRLAGAYNEQFF. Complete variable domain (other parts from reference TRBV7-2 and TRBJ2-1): GAGVSQSPSNKVTEKGKDVELRCDPISGHTALYWYRQSLGQGLEFLIYFQGNSAPDKSGLPSDRFSAERTGGSVSTLTIQRTQQEDSAVYLCASRLAGAYNEQFFGPGTRLTVL.

The CDR3: CASSQVEVSGAPDTQYF. CDR3 coding DNA: TGCGCCAGCAGCCAAGTAGAGGTTAGCGGAGCCCCGGATACGCAGTATTTT. V is TRBV4-3 and J is TRBJ2-3, with D possibly TRBD2 on 6 matching bases. CDR1 and CDR2 (germline): LGHNA, YSLEER. The CDR3 spans 17 residues. Deletions cut 1 base from V and 6 bases from J, with 20 bases between.

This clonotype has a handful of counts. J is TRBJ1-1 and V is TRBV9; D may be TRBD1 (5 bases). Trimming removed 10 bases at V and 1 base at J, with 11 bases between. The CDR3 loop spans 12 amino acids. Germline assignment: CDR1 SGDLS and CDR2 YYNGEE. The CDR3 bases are TGTGCCTCCAAAGGGGCGAACACTGAAGCTTTCTTT. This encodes CASKGANTEAFF.

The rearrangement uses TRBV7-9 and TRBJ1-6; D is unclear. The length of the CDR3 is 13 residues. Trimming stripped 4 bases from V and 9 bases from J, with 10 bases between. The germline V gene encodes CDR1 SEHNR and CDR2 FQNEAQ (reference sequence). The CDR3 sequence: CASSSVFGSPLHF. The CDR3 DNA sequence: TGTGCCAGCAGCTCGGTTTTTGGTTCACCCCTCCACTTT.

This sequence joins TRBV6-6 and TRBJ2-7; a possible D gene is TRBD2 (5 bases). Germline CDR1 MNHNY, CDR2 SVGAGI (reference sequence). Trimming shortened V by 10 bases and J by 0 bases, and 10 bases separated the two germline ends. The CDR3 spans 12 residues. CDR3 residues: CATGLSSYEQYF. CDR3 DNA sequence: TGTGCCACCGGACTCAGCTCCTACGAGCAGTACTTC.

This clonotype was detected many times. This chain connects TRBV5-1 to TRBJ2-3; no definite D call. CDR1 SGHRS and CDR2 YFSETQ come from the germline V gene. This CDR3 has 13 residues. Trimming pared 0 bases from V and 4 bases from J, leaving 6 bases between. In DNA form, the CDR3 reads TGCGCCAGCAGCTTGGGCGTGGCAGATACGCAGTATTTT. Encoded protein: CASSLGVADTQYF.

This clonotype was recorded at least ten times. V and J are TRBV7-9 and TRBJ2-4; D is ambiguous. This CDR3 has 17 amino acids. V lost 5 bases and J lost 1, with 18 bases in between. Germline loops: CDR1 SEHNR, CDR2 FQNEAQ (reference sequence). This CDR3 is CASSPPPRVDAKNIQYF. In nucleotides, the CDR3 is TGTGCCAGCAGCCCTCCCCCTCGTGTGGATGCCAAAAACATTCAGTACTTC.

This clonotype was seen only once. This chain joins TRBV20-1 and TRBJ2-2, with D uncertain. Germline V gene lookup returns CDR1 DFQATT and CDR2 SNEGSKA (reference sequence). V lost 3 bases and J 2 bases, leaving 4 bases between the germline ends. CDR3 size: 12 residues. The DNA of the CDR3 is TGCAGTGCTAGCGGAAACACCGGGGAGCTGTTTTTT. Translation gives CSASGNTGELFF.

The CDR3 loop is CSAPRWEEYGYTF. The CDR3 DNA reads TGCAGTGCTCCCCGGTGGGAGGAATATGGCTACACCTTC. The chain links TRBV20-1 to TRBJ1-2; D is ambiguous. CDR1 and CDR2 from the germline V gene are DFQATT and SNEGSKA (reference sequence). CDR3 length equals 13 residues. The V end lost 5 bases, the J end lost 5 bases, and 15 bases lay between the germline ends.

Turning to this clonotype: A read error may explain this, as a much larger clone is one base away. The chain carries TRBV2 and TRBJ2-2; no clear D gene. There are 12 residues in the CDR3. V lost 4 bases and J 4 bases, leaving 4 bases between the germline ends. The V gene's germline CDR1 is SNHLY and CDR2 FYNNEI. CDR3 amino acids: CASSVFTGELFF. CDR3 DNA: TGTGCCAGCAGTGTTTTCACCGGGGAGCTGTTTTTT.

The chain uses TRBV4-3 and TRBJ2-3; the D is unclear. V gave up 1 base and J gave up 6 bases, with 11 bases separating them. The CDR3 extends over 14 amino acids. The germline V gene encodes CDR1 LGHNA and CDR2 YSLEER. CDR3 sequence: CASSQANPTDTQYF. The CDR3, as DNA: TGCGCCAGCAGCCAAGCCAACCCTACTGATACGCAGTATTTT.

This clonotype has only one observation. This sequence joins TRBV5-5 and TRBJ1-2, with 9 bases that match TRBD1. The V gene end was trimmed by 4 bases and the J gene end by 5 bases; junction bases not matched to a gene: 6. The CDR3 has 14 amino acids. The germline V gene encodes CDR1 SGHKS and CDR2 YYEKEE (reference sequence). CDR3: CASSIGQGWYGYTF. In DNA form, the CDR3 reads TGTGCCAGCAGCATAGGACAGGGGTGGTATGGCTACACCTTC.

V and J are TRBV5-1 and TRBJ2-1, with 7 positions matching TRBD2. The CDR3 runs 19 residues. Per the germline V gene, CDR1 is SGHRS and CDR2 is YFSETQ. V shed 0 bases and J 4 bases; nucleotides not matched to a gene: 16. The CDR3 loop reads CASSLGLGGTTVLYNEQFF. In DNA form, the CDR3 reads TGCGCCAGCAGCTTGGGTTTAGGCGGGACTACCGTCTTATACAATGAGCAGTTCTTC.

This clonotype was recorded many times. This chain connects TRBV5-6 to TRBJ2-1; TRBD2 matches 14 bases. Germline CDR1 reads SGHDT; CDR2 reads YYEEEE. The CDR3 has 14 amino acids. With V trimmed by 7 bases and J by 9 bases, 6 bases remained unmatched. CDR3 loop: CASLGLAGASEQFF. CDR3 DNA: TGTGCCAGCCTGGGACTAGCGGGAGCAAGTGAGCAGTTCTTC.

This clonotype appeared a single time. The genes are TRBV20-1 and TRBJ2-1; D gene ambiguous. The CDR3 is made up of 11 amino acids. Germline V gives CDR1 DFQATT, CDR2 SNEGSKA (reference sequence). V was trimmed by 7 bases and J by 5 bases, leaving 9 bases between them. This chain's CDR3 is CSVDTHNEQFF. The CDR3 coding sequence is TGCAGTGTTGACACCCACAATGAGCAGTTCTTC.

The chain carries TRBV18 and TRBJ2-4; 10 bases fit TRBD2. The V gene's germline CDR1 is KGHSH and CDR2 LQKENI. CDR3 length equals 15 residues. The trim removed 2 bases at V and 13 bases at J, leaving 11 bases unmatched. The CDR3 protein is CASSPWASGSNEQYF. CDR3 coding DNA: TGTGCCAGCTCACCATGGGCTAGCGGGAGTAATGAGCAGTACTTC.

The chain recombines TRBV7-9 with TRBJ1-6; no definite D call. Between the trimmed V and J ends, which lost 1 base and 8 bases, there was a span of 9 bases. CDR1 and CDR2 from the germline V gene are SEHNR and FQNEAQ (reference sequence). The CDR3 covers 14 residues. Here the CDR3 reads CASSLDGDYSPLHF. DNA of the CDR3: TGTGCCAGCAGCTTAGACGGTGATTATTCACCCCTCCACTTT.

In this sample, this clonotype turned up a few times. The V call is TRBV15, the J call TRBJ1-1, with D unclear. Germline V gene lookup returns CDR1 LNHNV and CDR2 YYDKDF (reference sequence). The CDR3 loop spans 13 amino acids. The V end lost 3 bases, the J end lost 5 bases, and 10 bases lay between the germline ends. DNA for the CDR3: TGTGCCACCAGCAGGACGATCCGGACTGAAGCTTTCTTT. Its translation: CATSRTIRTEAFF.

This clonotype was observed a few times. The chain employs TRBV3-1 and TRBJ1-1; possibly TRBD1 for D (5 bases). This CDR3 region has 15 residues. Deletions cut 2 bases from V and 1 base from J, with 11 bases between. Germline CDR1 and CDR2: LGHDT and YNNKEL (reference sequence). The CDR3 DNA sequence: TGTGCCAGCAGCCAATCGGGGGTGAAGAACACTGAAGCTTTCTTT. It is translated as CASSQSGVKNTEAFF.

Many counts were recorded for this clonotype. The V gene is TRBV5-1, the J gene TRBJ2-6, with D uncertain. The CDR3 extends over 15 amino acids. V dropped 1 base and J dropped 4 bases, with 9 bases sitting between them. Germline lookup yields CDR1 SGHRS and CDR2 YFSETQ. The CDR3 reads CASSLTIPGANVLTF. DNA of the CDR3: TGCGCCAGCAGCTTGACAATACCCGGGGCCAACGTCCTGACTTTC.

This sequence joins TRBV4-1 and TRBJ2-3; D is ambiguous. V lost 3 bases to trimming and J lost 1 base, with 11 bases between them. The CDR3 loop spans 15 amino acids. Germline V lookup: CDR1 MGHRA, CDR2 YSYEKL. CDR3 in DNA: TGCGCCAGCAGCCACCTAGAAAGCGGCACAGATACGCAGTATTTT. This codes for CASSHLESGTDTQYF.

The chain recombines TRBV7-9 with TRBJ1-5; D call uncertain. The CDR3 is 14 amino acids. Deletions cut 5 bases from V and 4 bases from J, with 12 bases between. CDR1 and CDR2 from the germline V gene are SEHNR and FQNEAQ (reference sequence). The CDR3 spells CASSKTEVNQPQHF. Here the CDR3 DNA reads TGTGCCAGCAGCAAGACTGAGGTGAATCAGCCCCAGCATTTT.

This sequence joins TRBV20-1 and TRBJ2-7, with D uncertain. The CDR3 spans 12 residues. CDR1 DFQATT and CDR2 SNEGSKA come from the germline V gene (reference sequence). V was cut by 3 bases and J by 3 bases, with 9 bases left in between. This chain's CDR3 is CSARRRNYEQYF. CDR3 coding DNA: TGCAGTGCTAGGAGACGGAACTACGAGCAGTACTTC.

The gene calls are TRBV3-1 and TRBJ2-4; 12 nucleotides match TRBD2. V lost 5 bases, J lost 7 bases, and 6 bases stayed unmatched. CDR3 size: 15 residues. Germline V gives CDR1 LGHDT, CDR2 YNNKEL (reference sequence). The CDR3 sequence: CASSDLAGGPNIQYF. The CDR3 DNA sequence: TGTGCCAGCAGCGATCTAGCGGGGGGGCCCAACATTCAGTACTTC.

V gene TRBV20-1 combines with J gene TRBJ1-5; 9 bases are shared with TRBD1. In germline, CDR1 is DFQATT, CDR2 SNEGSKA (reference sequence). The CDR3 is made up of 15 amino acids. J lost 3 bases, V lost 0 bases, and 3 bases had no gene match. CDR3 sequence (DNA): TGCAGTGCTAGAGATGACAGGGGGAACAATCAGCCCCAGCATTTT. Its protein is CSARDDRGNNQPQHF.